The 14 T cell receptor beta chains presented below share a single source sample, sequenced in a study of T cells in Graves' hyperthyroidism and ophthalmopathy. There were TCR beta CDR3 regions amplified from RNA transcripts. The HTBI primer set served for first-round RT-PCR of the TCR CDR3. MiXCR, run by TCRdb on the multiplex PCR reads, gives a single entry per CDR3 protein. Of under 650,000 distinct CDR3 sequences listed, under 20% are singletons. Sequenced material: blood. Receptors were obtained from a woman aged 25 to 39 with Graves' hyperthyroidism.

Many counts were recorded for this clonotype. This chain joins TRBV28 and TRBJ2-5; D is unresolved. V was trimmed by 6 bases and J by 12 bases, leaving 14 bases between them. This CDR3 contains 11 residues. CDR1 MDHEN and CDR2 SYDVKM come from the germline V gene. CDR3 bases: TGTGCCAGCAGCTTGGGCCCCACGAAGTACTTC. Translation: CASSLGPTKYF.

This clonotype was detected a few times. The rearrangement uses TRBV12-3 or TRBV12-4 and TRBJ1-1, with D perhaps TRBD1 (6 bases). This CDR3 region has 13 residues. V was trimmed by 6 bases and J by 3 bases, leaving 11 bases between them. In DNA form, the CDR3 reads TGTGCCAGCAGCCAACAGGGTTACACTGAAGCTTTCTTT. Translation gives CASSQQGYTEAFF.

In its sample, this clonotype was seen a few times. V is TRBV20-1 and J is TRBJ1-5; TRBD1 is a possible D gene (6 bases). Germline V gene lookup returns CDR1 DFQATT and CDR2 SNEGSKA (reference sequence). This CDR3 has 15 residues. Between the trimmed V and J ends, which lost 2 bases and 2 bases, there was a span of 13 bases. The CDR3 nucleotides read TGCAGTGCTAGAAAACAGGGATATGGCAATCAGCCCCAGCATTTT. Protein product: CSARKQGYGNQPQHF.

This clonotype was seen many times. V and J are TRBV12-3 or TRBV12-4 and TRBJ2-3; 12 bases fit TRBD2. The CDR3 consists of 17 residues. Trimming cost V 5 bases and J 0 bases; bases outside gene matches: 6. As DNA, the CDR3 is TGTGCCAGCAGTCAAACCGGGACTAGCGGGAGCACAGATACGCAGTATTTT. Protein sequence: CASSQTGTSGSTDTQYF.

This clonotype was recorded many times. This rearrangement joins TRBV5-1 to TRBJ2-1; TRBD2 agrees at 9 bases. The germline V gene has CDR1 SGHRS and CDR2 YFSETQ. With 4 bases clipped from V and 8 bases from J, the junction kept 7 bases outside the gene matches. CDR3 length equals 14 residues. CDR3 loop: CASSLGGRADEQFF. CDR3 DNA sequence: TGCGCCAGCAGCCTCGGCGGGAGGGCGGATGAGCAGTTCTTC.

The chain has TRBV7-9 and TRBJ1-2; 9 positions match TRBD1. CDR3 length: 15 amino acids. In germline, CDR1 is SEHNR, CDR2 FQNEAQ (reference sequence). V lost 5 bases, J lost 8 bases, and 12 bases stayed unmatched. CDR3 in amino acids: CASSPEAGQGVGYTF. In nucleotides, the CDR3 is TGTGCCAGCAGCCCCGAAGCGGGACAGGGCGTAGGCTACACCTTC.

This clonotype was seen ten or more times. The V gene is TRBV7-2, the J gene TRBJ2-5; D uncertain. The CDR3 is 13 residues long. Germline V gives CDR1 SGHTA, CDR2 FQGNSA. Deletions cut 5 bases from V and 2 bases from J, with 9 bases between. CDR3 coding DNA: TGTGCCAGCAGCGTAACTCAACAAGAGACCCAGTACTTC. It yields the protein CASSVTQQETQYF.

There are many counts of this clonotype. The chain joins TRBV30 to TRBJ2-7; possible D gene TRBD1, 6 bases. V lost 4 bases and J lost 3, with 7 bases in between. CDR1 GTSNPN and CDR2 SVGIG come from the germline V gene (reference sequence). The length of the CDR3 is 11 residues. The DNA of the CDR3 is TGTGCCTGGAAGGACAGCTACGAGCAGTACTTC. It is translated as CAWKDSYEQYF.

This clonotype was seen a few times. This chain links TRBV10-3 with TRBJ1-1; D gene ambiguous. The germline CDR1 and CDR2 sequences are ENHRY and SYGVKD. The CDR3 totals 14 residues. V was trimmed by 3 bases and J by 0 bases, leaving 8 bases between them. The CDR3 sequence is CAISESGLNTEAFF. The DNA of the CDR3 is TGTGCCATCAGTGAATCTGGGCTGAACACTGAAGCTTTCTTT.

The gene calls are TRBV5-5 and TRBJ2-2; 13 bases line up with TRBD2. After removal of 0 bases from V and 4 bases from J, the junction contained 6 bases not matched to a gene. The CDR3 is 18 residues long. The germline V gene has CDR1 SGHKS and CDR2 YYEKEE (reference sequence). As DNA, the CDR3 is TGTGCCAGCAGCTTGGGACTAGCGGGGGGCCGTCGCACCGGGGAGCTGTTTTTT. It is translated as CASSLGLAGGRRTGELFF.

This clonotype has at least ten counts. The chain couples TRBV2 to TRBJ2-1, with D unresolved. CDR1 and CDR2 from the germline V gene are SNHLY and FYNNEI. Trimming left V 2 bases short and J 8 bases short, with 10 bases between. The CDR3 is 13 residues long. For the CDR3, the DNA is TGTGCCAGCAGTGAAATGGCGAGCGATGAGCAGTTCTTC. Its translation is CASSEMASDEQFF.

This clonotype came up many times. At one end, the junction sequence differs from germline, possibly due to a read error. The genes are TRBV5-1 and TRBJ2-1; 12 bases fit TRBD2. The CDR3 totals 15 residues. The germline V gene encodes CDR1 SGHRS and CDR2 YFSETQ. DNA of the CDR3: TGTGCCAGCAGCTTTGGACTAGCGGGATACAATGAGCAGTTCTTC. Protein product: CASSFGLAGYNEQFF. Based on the CDR3 plus reference TRBV5-1 and TRBJ2-1, the full variable domain is KAGVTQTPRYLIKTRGQQVTLSCSPISGHRSVSWYQQTPGQGLQFLFEYFSETQRNKGNFPGRFSGRQFSNSRSEMNVSTLELGDSALYLCASSFGLAGYNEQFFGPGTRLTVL.

There are a few counts of this clonotype. J is TRBJ1-4 and V is TRBV9; weak D call: TRBD1 (5 bases). Deletions cut 4 bases from V and 2 bases from J, with 12 bases between. CDR3 length: 15 residues. Germline V gene sequence: CDR1 SGDLS, CDR2 YYNGEE. The CDR3: CASSLAGSTNEKLFF. CDR3 bases: TGTGCCAGCAGCTTGGCAGGGTCTACTAATGAAAAACTGTTTTTT.

The gene calls are TRBV25-1 and TRBJ1-1; D not resolved. The CDR3 totals 11 residues. Germline lookup yields CDR1 MGHDK and CDR2 SYGVNS. V shed 0 bases and J shed 11 bases, with 7 bases lying between them. The DNA for the CDR3 is TGTGCCAGCAGTGAATATAATCTGGCTTTCTTT. Translated, it gives CASSEYNLAFF.